This TCR beta chain was obtained from a study of metastatic and nonmetastatic thyroid tumors. Study background: Malignant thyroid and benign thyroid patients provided blood and tumor or nodule tissue whose repertoires were compared.

No treatment of any kind had been given to any patient before thyroid surgery. Study-level points and caveats: Reports indicated that malignant thyroid tumors showed significantly higher TCR beta diversity than benign nodules did, in blood and tumor.

Germline assignment: CDR1 LNHDA and CDR2 SQIVND (reference sequence). This CDR3 contains 14 residues. V lost 7 bases, J lost 6 bases, and 9 bases stayed unmatched. A remark on this clone: What it binds is not known.

TCRdb re-called the PCR reads through MiXCR. The table records about 92,000 clones, 14% to 15% of them present only once. The source is a female donor with papillary thyroid cancer or a benign thyroid nodule (not recorded which). Some clones in this sample may be carry-over from other donors' samples. This sequence joins TRBV19 and TRBJ2-3; 8 nucleotides match TRBD1. Sequenced input: blood. CDR3 coding DNA: TGTGCCAGTATTTTTGGACAGGGTTTGGATACGCAGTATTTT. This sequence encodes CASIFGQGLDTQYF.